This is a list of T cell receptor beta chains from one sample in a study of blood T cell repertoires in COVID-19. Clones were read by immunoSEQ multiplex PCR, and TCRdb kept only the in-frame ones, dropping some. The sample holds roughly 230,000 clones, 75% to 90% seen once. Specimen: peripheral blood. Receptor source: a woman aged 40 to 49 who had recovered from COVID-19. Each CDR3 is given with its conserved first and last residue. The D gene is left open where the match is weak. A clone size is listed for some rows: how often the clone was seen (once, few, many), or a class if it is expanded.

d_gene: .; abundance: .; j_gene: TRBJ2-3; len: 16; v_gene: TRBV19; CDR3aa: CASSLGAGAPTDTQYF; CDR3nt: TGTGCCAGTAGTCTGGGGGCGGGGGCCCCCACAGATACGCAGTATTTT
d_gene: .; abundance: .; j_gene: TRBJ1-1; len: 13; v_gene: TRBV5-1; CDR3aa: CASSSQTISEAFF; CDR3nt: TGCGCCAGCAGCTCCCAGACAATCTCTGAAGCTTTCTTT
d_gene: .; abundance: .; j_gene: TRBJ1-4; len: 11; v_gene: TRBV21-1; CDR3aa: CASSKAWGRFF; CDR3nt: TGTGCCAGCAGCAAAGCCTGGGGGCGGTTTTTT
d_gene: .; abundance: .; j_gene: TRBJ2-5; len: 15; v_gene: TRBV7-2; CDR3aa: CASSPRGGTEETQYF; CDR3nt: TGTGCCAGCAGCCCGAGGGGGGGGACCGAAGAGACCCAGTACTTC
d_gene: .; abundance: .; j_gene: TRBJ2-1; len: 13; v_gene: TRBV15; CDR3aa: CATSRDHGVEQFF; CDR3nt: TGTGCCACCAGCAGAGATCACGGGGTAGAGCAGTTCTTC
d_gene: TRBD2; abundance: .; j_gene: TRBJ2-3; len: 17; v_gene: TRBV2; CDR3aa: CASSTLAGGPSTDTQYF; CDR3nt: TGTGCCAGCAGTACCCTAGCGGGGGGGCCGAGCACAGATACGCAGTATTTT
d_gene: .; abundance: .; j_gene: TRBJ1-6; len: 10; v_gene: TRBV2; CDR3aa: CASWFLDVHF; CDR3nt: TGTGCCAGCTGGTTTCTAGACGTACACTTT
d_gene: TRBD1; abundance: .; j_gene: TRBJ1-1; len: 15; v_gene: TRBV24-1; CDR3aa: CATSVGQGRNTEAFF; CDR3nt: TGTGCCACCAGTGTCGGACAGGGACGGAACACTGAAGCTTTCTTT
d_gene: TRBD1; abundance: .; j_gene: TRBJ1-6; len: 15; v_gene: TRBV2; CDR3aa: CASREGTGAHSPLHF; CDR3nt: TGTGCCAGCAGGGAAGGGACAGGGGCTCATTCACCCCTCCACTTT
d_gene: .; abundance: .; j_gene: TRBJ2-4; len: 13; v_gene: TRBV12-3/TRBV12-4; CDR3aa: CATSSHNKNIQYF; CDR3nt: TGTGCCACCTCTTCGCACAATAAAAACATTCAGTACTTC
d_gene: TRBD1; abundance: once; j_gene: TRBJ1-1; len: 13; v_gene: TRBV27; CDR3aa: CASSYRGDTEAFF; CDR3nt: TGTGCCAGCAGTTACAGGGGCGACACTGAAGCTTTCTTT
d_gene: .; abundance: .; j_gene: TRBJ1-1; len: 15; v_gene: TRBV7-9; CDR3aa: CASLEAGTAATEAFF; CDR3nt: TGTGCCAGCTTAGAGGCGGGGACGGCGGCCACTGAAGCTTTCTTT
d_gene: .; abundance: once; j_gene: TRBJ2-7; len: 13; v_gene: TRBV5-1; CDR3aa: CASSPMPGYEQYF; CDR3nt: TGCGCCAGCAGCCCTATGCCCGGGTACGAGCAGTACTTC
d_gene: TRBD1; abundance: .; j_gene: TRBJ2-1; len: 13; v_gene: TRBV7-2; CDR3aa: CASSSQGANEQFF; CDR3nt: TGTGCCAGCAGCTCACAGGGGGCGAATGAGCAGTTCTTC
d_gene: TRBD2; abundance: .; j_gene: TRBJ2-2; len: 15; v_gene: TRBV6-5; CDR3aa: CASRTSGGNTGELFF; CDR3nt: TGTGCCAGCAGGACTAGCGGGGGGAACACCGGGGAGCTGTTTTTT
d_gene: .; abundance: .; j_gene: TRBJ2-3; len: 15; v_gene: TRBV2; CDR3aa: CASSEATYPTDTQYF; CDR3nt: TGTGCCAGCAGTGAAGCCACTTATCCCACAGATACGCAGTATTTT
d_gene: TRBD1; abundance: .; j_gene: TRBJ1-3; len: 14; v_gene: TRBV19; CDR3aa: CASKKGAEGNTIYF; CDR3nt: TGTGCCAGTAAAAAGGGGGCAGAAGGAAACACCATATATTTT
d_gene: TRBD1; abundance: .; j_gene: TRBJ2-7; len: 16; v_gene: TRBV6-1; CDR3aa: CASSGAGTGKTYEQYF; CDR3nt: TGTGCCAGCAGTGGAGCTGGGACAGGGAAGACCTACGAGCAGTACTTC
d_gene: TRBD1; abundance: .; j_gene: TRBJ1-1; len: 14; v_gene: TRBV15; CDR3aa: CATSRGTGNTEAFF; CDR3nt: TGTGCCACCAGCAGAGGGACAGGCAACACTGAAGCTTTCTTT
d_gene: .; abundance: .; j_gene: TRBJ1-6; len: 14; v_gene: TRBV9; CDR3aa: CASSVATGGSPLHF; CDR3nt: TGTGCCAGCAGCGTAGCTACGGGGGGTTCACCCCTCCACTTT
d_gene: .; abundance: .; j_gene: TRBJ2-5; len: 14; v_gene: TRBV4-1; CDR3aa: CASSQVLRTETQYF; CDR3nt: TGCGCCAGCAGCCAAGTGCTTAGAACCGAGACCCAGTACTTC
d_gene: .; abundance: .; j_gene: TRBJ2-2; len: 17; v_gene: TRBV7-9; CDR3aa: CASSSIRMISGTGELFF; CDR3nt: TGTGCCAGCAGCTCCATACGCATGATATCGGGCACCGGGGAGCTGTTTTTT
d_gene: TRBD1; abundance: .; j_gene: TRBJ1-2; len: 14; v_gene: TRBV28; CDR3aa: CASKIFGTGDGYTF; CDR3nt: TGTGCCAGCAAGATATTCGGGACAGGGGATGGCTACACCTTC
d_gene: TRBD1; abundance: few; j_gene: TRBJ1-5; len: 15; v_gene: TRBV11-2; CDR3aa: CASSAGTGADQPQHF; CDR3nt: TGTGCCAGCAGCGCAGGTACAGGGGCGGATCAGCCCCAGCATTTT
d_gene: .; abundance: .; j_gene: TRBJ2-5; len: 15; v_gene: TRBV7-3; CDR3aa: CASSRVEGGWETQYF; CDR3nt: TGTGCCAGCAGCCGTGTTGAGGGCGGATGGGAGACCCAGTACTTC
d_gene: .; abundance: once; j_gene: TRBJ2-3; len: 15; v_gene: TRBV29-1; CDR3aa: CSVEPAGASTDTQYF; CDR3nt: TGCAGCGTTGAACCCGCAGGGGCCAGCACAGATACGCAGTATTTT
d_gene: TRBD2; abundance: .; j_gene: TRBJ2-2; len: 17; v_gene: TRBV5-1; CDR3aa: CASSLEGLAGYTGELFF; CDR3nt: TGCGCCAGCAGCCTGGAGGGACTAGCGGGATACACCGGGGAGCTGTTTTTT
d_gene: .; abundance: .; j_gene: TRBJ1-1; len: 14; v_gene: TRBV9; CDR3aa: CASSVREGNTEAFF; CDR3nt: TGTGCCAGCAGCGTAAGGGAGGGGAACACTGAAGCTTTCTTT
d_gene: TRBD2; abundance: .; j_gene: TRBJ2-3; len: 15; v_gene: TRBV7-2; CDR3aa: CASTWGAGGADTQYF; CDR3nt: TGTGCCAGCACCTGGGGGGCGGGAGGGGCGGATACGCAGTATTTT
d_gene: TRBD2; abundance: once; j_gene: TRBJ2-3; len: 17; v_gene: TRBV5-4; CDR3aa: CASSGTSGGVYGDTQYF; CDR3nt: TGTGCCAGCAGTGGGACTAGCGGGGGGGTATATGGAGATACGCAGTATTTT
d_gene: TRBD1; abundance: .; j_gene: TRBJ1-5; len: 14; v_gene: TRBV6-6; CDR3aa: CASMGQGINQPQHF; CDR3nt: TGTGCCAGCATGGGACAGGGAATAAATCAGCCCCAGCATTTT
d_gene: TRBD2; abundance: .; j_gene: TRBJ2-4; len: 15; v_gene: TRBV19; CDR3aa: CASSILAGDPNIQYF; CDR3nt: TGTGCCAGTAGTATTTTAGCGGGAGACCCGAACATTCAGTACTTC
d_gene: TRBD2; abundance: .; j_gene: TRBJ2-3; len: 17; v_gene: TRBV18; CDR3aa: CASSPVKRGTSTDTQYF; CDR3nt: TGTGCCAGCTCACCAGTTAAGCGGGGCACAAGCACAGATACGCAGTATTTT
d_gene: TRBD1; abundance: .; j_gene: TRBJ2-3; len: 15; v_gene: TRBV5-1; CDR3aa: CASSLQGPFTDTQYF; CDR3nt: TGCGCCAGCAGCTTACAGGGGCCGTTCACAGATACGCAGTATTTT
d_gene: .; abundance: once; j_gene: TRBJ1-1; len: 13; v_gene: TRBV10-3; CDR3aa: CAIRKEMNTEAFF; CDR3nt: TGTGCCATCAGGAAGGAGATGAACACTGAAGCTTTCTTT
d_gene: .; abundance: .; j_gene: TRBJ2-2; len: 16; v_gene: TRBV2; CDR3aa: CASSEAGGRFTGELFF; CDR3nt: TGTGCCAGCAGTGAAGCGGGGGGTCGCTTTACCGGGGAGCTGTTTTTT
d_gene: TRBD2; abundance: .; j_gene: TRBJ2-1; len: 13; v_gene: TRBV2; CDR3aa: CASLAVSYNEQFF; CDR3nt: TGTGCCAGCCTAGCGGTCTCCTACAATGAGCAGTTCTTC
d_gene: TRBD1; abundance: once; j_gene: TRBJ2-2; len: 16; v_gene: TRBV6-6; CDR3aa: CASSRRTGWGTGELFF; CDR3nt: TGTGCCAGCAGTCGACGGACAGGTTGGGGTACCGGGGAGCTGTTTTTT
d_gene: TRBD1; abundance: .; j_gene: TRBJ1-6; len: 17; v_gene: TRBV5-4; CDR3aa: CASSSGQGPPYNSPLHF; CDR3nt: TGTGCCAGCAGCTCGGGACAGGGCCCACCTTATAATTCACCCCTCCACTTT
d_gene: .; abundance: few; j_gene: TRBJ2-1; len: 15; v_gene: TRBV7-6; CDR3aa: CASSLQDRPYNEQFF; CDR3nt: TGTGCCAGCAGCTTACAAGACAGACCCTACAATGAGCAGTTCTTC
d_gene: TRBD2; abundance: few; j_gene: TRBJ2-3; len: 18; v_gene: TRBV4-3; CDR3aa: CASSQDLTGTSGTDTQYF; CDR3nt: TGCGCCAGCAGCCAAGATCTCACCGGGACTAGCGGCACAGATACGCAGTATTTT
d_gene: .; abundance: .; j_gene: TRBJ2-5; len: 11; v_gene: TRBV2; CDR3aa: CASSREVTQYF; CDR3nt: TGTGCCAGCAGTCGAGAGGTGACCCAGTACTTC
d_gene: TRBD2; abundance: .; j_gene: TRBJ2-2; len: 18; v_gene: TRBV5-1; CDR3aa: CASSPPGLAGGGTGELFF; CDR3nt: TGCGCCAGCAGCCCCCCGGGACTAGCGGGAGGAGGCACCGGGGAGCTGTTTTTT
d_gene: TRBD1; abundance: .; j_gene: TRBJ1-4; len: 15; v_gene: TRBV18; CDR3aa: CASSPGQGTNEKLFF; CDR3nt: TGTGCCAGCTCACCGGGACAGGGAACTAATGAAAAACTGTTTTTT
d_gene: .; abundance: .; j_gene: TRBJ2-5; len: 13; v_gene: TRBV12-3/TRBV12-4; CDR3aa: CASSLQGQETQYF; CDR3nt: TGTGCCAGCAGTTTACAGGGTCAAGAGACCCAGTACTTC
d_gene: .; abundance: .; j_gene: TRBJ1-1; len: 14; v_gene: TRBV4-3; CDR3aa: CASSQGTGDTEAFF; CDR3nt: TGCGCCAGCAGCCAGGGAACAGGAGACACTGAAGCTTTCTTT
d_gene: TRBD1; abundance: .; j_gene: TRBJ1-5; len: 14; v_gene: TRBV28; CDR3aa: CASISGTGDRPQHF; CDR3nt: TGTGCCAGCATTTCCGGGACAGGGGACCGTCCCCAGCATTTT
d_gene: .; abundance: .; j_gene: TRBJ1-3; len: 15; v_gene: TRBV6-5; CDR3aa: CASSYSGTQGNTIYF; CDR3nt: TGTGCCAGCAGTTACTCCGGGACACAGGGAAACACCATATATTTT
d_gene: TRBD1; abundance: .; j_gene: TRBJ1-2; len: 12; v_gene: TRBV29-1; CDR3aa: CSAGGQGHGYTF; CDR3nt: TGCAGCGCAGGTGGACAGGGCCATGGCTACACCTTC
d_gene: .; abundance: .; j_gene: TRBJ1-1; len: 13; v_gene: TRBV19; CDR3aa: CASTLTENTEAFF; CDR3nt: TGTGCCAGTACCCTGACAGAGAACACTGAAGCTTTCTTT
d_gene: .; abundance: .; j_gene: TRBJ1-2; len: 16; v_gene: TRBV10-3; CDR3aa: CAISESFGYRDYGYTF; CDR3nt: TGTGCCATCAGTGAGTCGTTCGGGTACAGGGACTATGGCTACACCTTC
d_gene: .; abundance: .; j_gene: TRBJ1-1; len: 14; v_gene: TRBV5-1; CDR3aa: CASSLYRDGTEAFF; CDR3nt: TGCGCCAGCAGCTTGTACAGGGATGGCACTGAAGCTTTCTTT
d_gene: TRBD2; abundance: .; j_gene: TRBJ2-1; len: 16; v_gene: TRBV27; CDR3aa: CASSLLWTSIYNEQFF; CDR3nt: TGTGCCAGCAGTCTACTCTGGACTAGCATTTACAATGAGCAGTTCTTC
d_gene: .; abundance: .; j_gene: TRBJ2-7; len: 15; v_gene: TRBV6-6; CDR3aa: CASSSSDQGGYEQYF; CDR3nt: TGTGCCAGCAGCTCTTCCGACCAAGGAGGGTACGAGCAGTACTTC
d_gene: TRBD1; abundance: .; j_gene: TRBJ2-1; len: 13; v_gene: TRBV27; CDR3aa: CASTRGLYNEQFF; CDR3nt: TGTGCCAGCACCAGGGGGTTATACAATGAGCAGTTCTTC
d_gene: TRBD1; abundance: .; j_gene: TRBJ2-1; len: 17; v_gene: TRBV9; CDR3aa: CASSAPRGDRGGNEQFF; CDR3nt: TGTGCCAGCAGCGCACCCCGAGGGGACAGGGGAGGCAATGAGCAGTTCTTC
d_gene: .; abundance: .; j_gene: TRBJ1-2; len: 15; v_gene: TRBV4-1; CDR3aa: CASSQPQGTHYGYTF; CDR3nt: TGCGCCAGCAGCCAACCACAGGGTACCCACTATGGCTACACCTTC
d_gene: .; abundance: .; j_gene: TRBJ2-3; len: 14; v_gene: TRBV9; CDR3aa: CASSESRRTDTQYF; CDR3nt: TGTGCCAGCAGCGAAAGCAGGCGCACAGATACGCAGTATTTT